The subject of this entry is one T cell receptor beta chain. The assay was immunoSEQ multiplex PCR, and TCRdb's table has in-frame clones only and misses some. The table shows tens of thousands of clones, with approximately 92% occurring only once. These data originate in a study of control samples from healthy donors and cancer patients. V gave up 1 base and J gave up 6 bases, with 13 bases separating them. The germline gives CDR1 SGHNT, CDR2 YENEEA. There are 15 residues in the CDR3. The source is a man aged 40-49 years with colorectal cancer. Source material: PBMCs. The rearrangement links TRBV11-3 to TRBJ1-5, with D unresolved. CDR3 loop: CASSLVGRLSQPQHF. CDR3 DNA sequence: TGTGCCAGCAGCTTAGTTGGCAGACTCTCTCAGCCCCAGCATTTT.